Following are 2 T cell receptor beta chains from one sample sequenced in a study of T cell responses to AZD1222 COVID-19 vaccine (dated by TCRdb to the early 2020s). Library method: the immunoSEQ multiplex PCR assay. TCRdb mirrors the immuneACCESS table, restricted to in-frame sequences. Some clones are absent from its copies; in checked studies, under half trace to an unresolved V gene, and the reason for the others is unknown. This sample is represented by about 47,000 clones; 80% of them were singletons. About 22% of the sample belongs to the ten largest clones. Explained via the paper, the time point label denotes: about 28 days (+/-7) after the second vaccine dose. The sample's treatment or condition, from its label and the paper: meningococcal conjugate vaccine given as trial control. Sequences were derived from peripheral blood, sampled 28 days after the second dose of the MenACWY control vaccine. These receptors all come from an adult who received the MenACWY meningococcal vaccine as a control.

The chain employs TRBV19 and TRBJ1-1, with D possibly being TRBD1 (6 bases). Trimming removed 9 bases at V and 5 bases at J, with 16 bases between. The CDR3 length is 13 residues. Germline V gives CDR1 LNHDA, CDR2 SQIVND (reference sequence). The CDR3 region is CASLSKGGTEAFF. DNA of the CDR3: TGTGCCAGCCTATCAAAAGGGGGAACTGAAGCTTTCTTT.

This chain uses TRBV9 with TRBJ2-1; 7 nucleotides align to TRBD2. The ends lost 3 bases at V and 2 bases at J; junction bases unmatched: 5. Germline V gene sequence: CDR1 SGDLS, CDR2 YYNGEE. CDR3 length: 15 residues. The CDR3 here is CASSARDYPYNEQFF. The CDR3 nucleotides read TGTGCCAGCAGCGCAAGGGACTATCCCTACAATGAGCAGTTCTTC. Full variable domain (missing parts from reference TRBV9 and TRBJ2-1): DSGVTQTPKHLITATGQRVTLRCSPRSGDLSVYWYQQSLDQGLQFLIQYYNGEERAKGNILERFSAQQFPDLHSELNLSSLELGDSALYFCASSARDYPYNEQFFGPGTRLTVL.